Following are 14 T cell receptor beta chains from one sample sequenced in a study of cytomegalovirus exposure and HLA in healthy donors. 60 Vbeta and 13 Jbeta primers were used in PCR. TCRdb's copy holds only in-frame clones and misses some; the assay was immunoSEQ multiplex PCR. The data contain about 140,000 clones, approximately 84% of them singletons. The sample comprised PBMCs. These receptors were collected from a woman in her sixties in good health and CMV-seropositive.

As for this clone: A junction end diverges from the germline sequence, so it may reflect a read error. The J gene is TRBJ2-1, the V gene TRBV19; 14 bases match TRBD2. The CDR3 has 16 amino acids. Germline V gene data show CDR1 as LNHDA and CDR2 as SQIVND (reference sequence). This chain's CDR3 is CASSIGTSGGGDEQFF. The CDR3 DNA reads as TGTGCCAGTAGCATAGGGACTAGCGGGGGCGGCGATGAGCAGTTCTTC.

V is TRBV15 and J is TRBJ2-2; possible D gene TRBD2, 5 bases. CDR3 length: 18 amino acids. Trimming removed 2 bases at V and 1 base at J, with 17 bases between. CDR1 and CDR2 (germline): LNHNV, YYDKDF (reference sequence). Written as DNA, the CDR3 is TGTGCCACCAGCAGAATGTGGGGAGAATCCCTGAACACCGGGGAGCTGTTTTTT. As protein: CATSRMWGESLNTGELFF.

This chain links TRBV28 with TRBJ2-3; D may be TRBD2 (6 bases). Germline assignment: CDR1 MDHEN and CDR2 SYDVKM. The CDR3 spans 15 residues. V dropped 8 bases and J dropped 2 bases, with 17 bases sitting between them. Written as DNA, the CDR3 is TGTGCCAGCCGCGGGGCCACCGAGCTCACAGATACGCAGTATTTT. Translated, it gives CASRGATELTDTQYF.

J is TRBJ2-1 and V is TRBV30; D remains unclear. The V gene's germline CDR1 is GTSNPN and CDR2 SVGIG (reference sequence). Trimming shortened V by 3 bases and J by 5 bases, and 11 bases separated the two germline ends. CDR3 length equals 13 residues. Here the CDR3 DNA reads TGTGCCTGGAGCCCTAGTCGGAACAATGAGCAGTTCTTC. Amino acid sequence: CAWSPSRNNEQFF.

V gene TRBV4-2 combines with J gene TRBJ2-3; D is uncertain. Germline CDR1 LGHNA, CDR2 YNFKEQ. This CDR3 contains 15 residues. Trimming took off 0 bases at V and 2 bases at J, with 9 bases between the two ends. CDR3 residues: CASSQDLADTDTQYF. The DNA of the CDR3 is TGTGCCAGCAGCCAAGATTTGGCAGACACAGATACGCAGTATTTT.

This clone was detected only once. The rearrangement joins TRBV28 to TRBJ2-7; TRBD1 matches 7 bases. The germline V gene encodes CDR1 MDHEN and CDR2 SYDVKM. Trimming took 2 bases from V and 4 from J; bases not matched to a gene: 2. The CDR3 is made up of 13 amino acids. CDR3 nucleotide sequence: TGTGCCAGCAGTTTAGTCAGGGGGTACGAGCAGTACTTC. It is translated as CASSLVRGYEQYF.

This chain uses TRBV7-2 with TRBJ2-7; 9 bases are shared with TRBD1. The CDR3 totals 16 residues. The junction had 9 bases not matched to a gene; V was cut back by 1 base and J by 5 bases. CDR1 and CDR2 from the germline V gene are SGHTA and FQGNSA. Here the CDR3 reads CASSLDTGGASDEQYV. CDR3 in DNA: TGTGCCAGCAGCTTAGATACAGGGGGCGCCAGCGACGAGCAGTACGTC.

The rearrangement links TRBV6-6 to TRBJ2-7, with TRBD2 as a possible D gene (6 bases). CDR3 size: 14 residues. The germline V gene has CDR1 MNHNY and CDR2 SVGAGI (reference sequence). Deletions cut 8 bases from V and 3 bases from J, with 17 bases between. CDR3 region: CASSRDSDSYEQYF. The CDR3 DNA reads as TGTGCCAGCTCCCGGGACTCCGATAGCTACGAGCAGTACTTC.

This chain links TRBV11-2 with TRBJ2-6, with D perhaps matching TRBD1 (6 bases). V lost 4 bases, J lost 3 bases, and 13 bases lay in between. The germline V gene encodes CDR1 SGHAT and CDR2 FQNNGV. The CDR3 extends over 16 amino acids. The chain's CDR3 is CASSSYRGGGANVLTF. The DNA of the CDR3 is TGTGCCAGCAGCTCCTATCGAGGGGGTGGGGCCAACGTCCTGACTTTC.

The rearrangement joins TRBV5-1 to TRBJ2-1, with 9 bases aligning to TRBD2. With 5 bases clipped from V and 10 bases from J, the junction kept 16 bases outside the gene matches. The CDR3 is 16 residues long. Germline CDR1 is SGHRS and CDR2 is YFSETQ. CDR3 region: CASRSSSGANGREQFF. The DNA of the CDR3 is TGCGCCAGCAGATCATCTAGCGGGGCTAATGGAAGGGAGCAGTTCTTC.

The chain carries TRBV30 and TRBJ2-1; D is ambiguous. Trimming removed 2 bases from V and 7 bases from J, with 9 bases in between. Germline assignment: CDR1 GTSNPN and CDR2 SVGIG (reference sequence). The CDR3 loop spans 12 amino acids. CDR3 sequence reads: CAWSKIDNEQFF. The CDR3 DNA follows: TGTGCCTGGAGTAAGATAGATAATGAGCAGTTCTTC.

The chain links TRBV19 to TRBJ2-4; D might be TRBD1 (6 bases). The CDR3 spans 16 residues. V was shortened by 4 bases and J by 6 bases, with 19 bases between the two germline ends. CDR1 LNHDA and CDR2 SQIVND come from the germline V gene (reference sequence). CDR3 region: CASSTLEGVAGNIQYF. The CDR3 coding sequence is TGTGCCAGTAGTACCCTAGAGGGGGTTGCGGGAAACATTCAGTACTTC.

This chain joins TRBV19 and TRBJ2-5, with 11 bases lining up with TRBD2. The CDR3 loop spans 15 amino acids. Trimming took 5 bases from V and 3 from J; bases not matched to a gene: 5. Germline V gene lookup returns CDR1 LNHDA and CDR2 SQIVND (reference sequence). This CDR3 is CASSSSGLAEETQYF. Here the CDR3 DNA reads TGTGCCAGTAGTTCCTCGGGACTAGCGGAAGAGACCCAGTACTTC.

The CDR3 nucleotides read TGTGCCAGTAGTAAAGGGGGACCCCGGCAAGAGACCCAGTACTTC. It translates to CASSKGGPRQETQYF. The V and J genes are TRBV19 and TRBJ2-5; the D gene is possibly TRBD1 (6 bases). Germline loops: CDR1 LNHDA, CDR2 SQIVND (reference sequence). The CDR3 sequence is 15 residues long. V was clipped by 4 bases and J by 2 bases, with 14 bases between them.